This passage covers 16 T cell receptor beta chains from one sample sequenced in a study of cytomegalovirus exposure and HLA in healthy donors. Sequencing used immunoSEQ multiplex PCR; TCRdb keeps in-frame clones, though not all of them. The sample has 250,000 to 400,000 clones, approximately 91% seen once. The sample comprised PBMCs. The receptor source for this set is a man aged 25 to 45 in good health and CMV-seronegative.

This clone was picked up one time. The chain couples TRBV27 to TRBJ2-5; the D is unclear. CDR3 length: 14 amino acids. The V gene's germline CDR1 is MNHEY and CDR2 SMNVEV (reference sequence). Deletions cut 4 bases from V and 8 bases from J, with 17 bases between. The CDR3 is CASSSASGFGTQYF. The CDR3 bases are TGTGCCAGCAGTTCGGCGTCCGGGTTCGGTACCCAGTACTTC.

The chain carries TRBV19 and TRBJ1-2; TRBD1 matches 8 bases. Germline loops: CDR1 LNHDA, CDR2 SQIVND (reference sequence). V trimming: 11 bases; J trimming: 4 bases; junction bases outside the gene matches: 12. The CDR3 runs 14 residues. This chain's CDR3 is CAGRQGTPPYGYTF. The CDR3, as DNA: TGTGCCGGGCGACAGGGGACGCCTCCCTATGGCTACACCTTC.

The rearrangement links TRBV4-2 to TRBJ1-6; tentatively, D is TRBD1 (5 bases). The germline V gene encodes CDR1 LGHNA and CDR2 YNFKEQ. V was shortened by 2 bases and J by 6 bases, with 20 bases between the two germline ends. CDR3 length: 18 residues. CDR3 in amino acids: CASSQPRTGGVTNSPLHF. CDR3 DNA: TGTGCCAGCAGCCAACCGCGGACCGGGGGGGTTACTAATTCACCCCTCCACTTT.

J is TRBJ1-1 and V is TRBV6-6, with TRBD1 as a possible D gene (5 bases). Germline-derived CDR1 and CDR2 are MNHNY and SVGAGI (reference sequence). With 0 bases removed from V and 4 bases from J, the gap between germline ends came to 9 bases. The CDR3 totals 14 residues. The CDR3 reads CASSYSLGGTEAFF. The CDR3 coding sequence is TGTGCCAGCAGTTACTCTTTGGGGGGCACTGAAGCTTTCTTT.

This rearrangement joins TRBV7-2 to TRBJ1-2; D is unresolved. The CDR3 has 15 residues. Between the trimmed V and J ends, which lost 2 bases and 1 base, there was a span of 11 bases. Germline V CDR1 and CDR2: SGHTA, FQGNSA. The CDR3 coding sequence is TGTGCCAGCAGCTTACAGAGACTATTTAACTATGGCTACACCTTC. Its translation is CASSLQRLFNYGYTF.

The chain carries TRBV7-7 and TRBJ2-3; D is possibly TRBD1 (6 bases). Deletions cut 3 bases from V and 0 bases from J, with 10 bases between. The germline V gene has CDR1 SSHAT and CDR2 FNYEAQ (reference sequence). This CDR3 contains 15 residues. The CDR3 DNA reads TGTGCCAGCAGCTTGGGACACTCTAGCACAGATACGCAGTATTTT. This translates into CASSLGHSSTDTQYF.

This clone was observed a few times. This sequence joins TRBV7-2 and TRBJ1-6; a possible D gene is TRBD1 (5 bases). CDR3 length equals 16 residues. CDR1 is SGHTA, CDR2 FQGNSA, per germline. Trimming took 1 base from V and 10 from J, leaving 17 bases between them. CDR3 loop: CASSLVLSGAGSPLHF. The CDR3 DNA follows: TGTGCCAGCAGCTTAGTACTATCTGGGGCGGGGTCACCCCTCCACTTT.

V gene TRBV5-1 combines with J gene TRBJ2-2; D gene ambiguous. CDR1 and CDR2 from the germline V gene are SGHRS and YFSETQ. This CDR3 spans 12 amino acids. V lost 4 bases to trimming and J lost 3 bases, with 4 bases between them. Here the CDR3 DNA reads TGCGCCAGCAGCCTCTACACCGGGGAGCTGTTTTTT. Its translation is CASSLYTGELFF.

The rearrangement joins TRBV15 to TRBJ2-3; TRBD1 aligns across 7 bases. Losses at the gene ends were 4 bases for V and 2 bases for J; bases not matched to a gene: 12. CDR3 length equals 17 residues. Germline loops: CDR1 LNHNV, CDR2 YYDKDF (reference sequence). This CDR3 is CATSTRTGYQVTDTQYF. The CDR3 coding sequence is TGTGCCACCAGCACTAGGACAGGTTATCAAGTCACAGATACGCAGTATTTT. Combining the CDR3 with reference TRBV15 and TRBJ2-3 gives the whole variable domain DAMVIQNPRYQVTQFGKPVTLSCSQTLNHNVMYWYQQKSSQAPKLLFHYYDKDFNNEADTPDNFQSRRPNTSFCFLDIRSPGLGDTAMYLCATSTRTGYQVTDTQYFGPGTRLTVL.

The rearrangement links TRBV7-2 to TRBJ2-5, with D maybe TRBD2 (6 bases). CDR1 SGHTA and CDR2 FQGNSA come from the germline V gene. V was cut by 0 bases and J by 7 bases, with 6 bases left in between. CDR3 length: 12 amino acids. The CDR3 is CASSLAGGTQYF. As DNA, the CDR3 is TGTGCCAGCAGCTTAGCCGGGGGGACCCAGTACTTC.

This clone was detected only once. This chain connects TRBV18 to TRBJ2-3, with 8 bases fitting TRBD2. The germline V gene has CDR1 KGHSH and CDR2 LQKENI. The junction had 8 bases not matched to a gene; V was cut back by 3 bases and J by 3 bases. This CDR3 is built from 16 residues. The CDR3 DNA reads TGTGCCAGCTCACCGCTCGCGGGGGGATTGACAGATACGCAGTATTTT. It specifies CASSPLAGGLTDTQYF.

This clone occurred a few times. This rearrangement joins TRBV5-5 to TRBJ1-5; D gene uncertain. V gave up 2 bases and J gave up 2 bases, with 5 bases separating them. The CDR3 sequence is 13 residues long. CDR1 is SGHKS, CDR2 YYEKEE, per germline (reference sequence). The CDR3 reads CASSFQGNQPQHF. CDR3 bases: TGTGCCAGCAGCTTCCAGGGCAATCAGCCCCAGCATTTT.

V gene TRBV5-6 combines with J gene TRBJ2-7; possible D gene TRBD1, 5 bases. Trimming took off 4 bases at V and 4 bases at J, with 15 bases between the two ends. The germline gives CDR1 SGHDT, CDR2 YYEEEE. The CDR3 has 14 residues. The CDR3 region has the DNA TGTGCCAGCAGCCCAGAAAGCCAGGGATACGAGCAGTACTTC. It encodes CASSPESQGYEQYF.

The chain employs TRBV28 and TRBJ2-1, with 9 bases fitting TRBD1. The CDR3 runs 15 residues. The V gene end was trimmed by 3 bases and the J gene end by 6 bases; junction bases not matched to a gene: 6. The germline V gene encodes CDR1 MDHEN and CDR2 SYDVKM. The CDR3 protein is CASSLWTGDSNEQFF. The CDR3 nucleotides read TGTGCCAGCAGTTTGTGGACAGGGGACAGCAATGAGCAGTTCTTC.

As concerns this clone: A read error may produce the germline difference seen at one junction end. The DNA for the CDR3 is TGTGCTAGTGGGAAGAGAACAGGGTACAGTGAGCAGTTCTTC. It is translated as CASGKRTGYSEQFF. The chain employs TRBV12-5 and TRBJ2-1, with a weak D call TRBD1 (6 bases). This CDR3 spans 14 amino acids. Germline CDR1 and CDR2: LGHNT and FRNRAP.

The gene calls are TRBV30 and TRBJ1-5; 7 bases align to TRBD1. Germline V CDR1 and CDR2: GTSNPN, SVGIG (reference sequence). The CDR3 loop spans 13 amino acids. V gave up 2 bases and J gave up 4 bases; unmatched junction bases: 2. CDR3 sequence: CAWSWDRNQPQHF. CDR3 DNA: TGTGCCTGGAGTTGGGACAGAAATCAGCCCCAGCATTTT.